Here is one T cell receptor beta chain with its context. Its antigen is unknown. Only in-frame clones appear in the TCRdb table, and some are missing; sequencing was by immunoSEQ multiplex PCR. The sample lists under 150,000 clones; about 80% were seen once. This record comes from a study of a mutant IDH1 vaccine in newly diagnosed glioma. Overall study context: Administration of eight vaccinations to patients took place in weeks 1, 3, 5, 7, 11, 15, 19, 23.

Study-level results: Pseudoprogression appeared unlinked to shifts in leading peripheral T cell clonotypes.

Time point: week 11, during vaccination. The vaccine gave 300 ug of a 20-mer mutant IDH1 peptide subcutaneously per dose. The CDR3 length is 13 residues. Germline CDR1 is SGHRS and CDR2 is YFSETQ. Trimming removed 0 bases from V and 3 bases from J, with 4 bases in between. V gene TRBV5-1 combines with J gene TRBJ1-3; D remains unclear. The clonotype originates from a man aged 35-49 years with glioma. The source was PBMCs, collected from a glioma patient whose treatment included an IDH1 peptide vaccine. The CDR3 nucleotides are TGCGCCAGCAGCTTGGAGGGTGGAAACACCATATATTTT. It is translated as CASSLEGGNTIYF. Full variable domain (missing parts from reference TRBV5-1 and TRBJ1-3): KAGVTQTPRYLIKTRGQQVTLSCSPISGHRSVSWYQQTPGQGLQFLFEYFSETQRNKGNFPGRFSGRQFSNSRSEMNVSTLELGDSALYLCASSLEGGNTIYFGEGSWLTVV.